This TCR beta chain was retrieved from a study of T cells in Graves' hyperthyroidism and ophthalmopathy. Across the whole study: Pretreatment peripheral blood was obtained at initial diagnosis.

A word on this clonotype: Its antigen is unknown.

Amplification targeted TCR beta CDR3 regions from RNA transcripts. Initially, a first-round RT-PCR of the TCR CDR3 employed the HTBI primer set. Using its own MiXCR run on the multiplex PCR reads, TCRdb lists one record per CDR3 protein. The table shows hundreds of thousands of distinct CDR3 sequences, with roughly 15% occurring only once. The CDR3 spans 15 residues. Trimming cost V 3 bases and J 5 bases, with 16 bases left between them. From germline, CDR1 is LNHNV and CDR2 YYDKDF (reference sequence). Study-level points and caveats: Ophthalmopathy was distinguished from stable hyperthyroidism by 13 V-J signatures.

Material for sequencing was blood. The receptor comes from a woman in her forties or fifties with Graves' ophthalmopathy. V and J are TRBV15 and TRBJ2-5; TRBD2 is a possible D gene (5 bases). The CDR3 loop reads CATSRSLGSEETQYF. In DNA form, the CDR3 reads TGTGCCACCAGCAGGTCACTAGGGAGTGAGGAGACCCAGTACTTC.